The TCR beta chain under discussion was sequenced for a study of blood T cell repertoires in COVID-19. On the study more broadly: COVID-19 samples, acute and convalescent, were from the United States, Italy and Spain. PBMCs, B-cell-depleted T cells, or T cells provided the cDNA or gDNA that made up the material.

Germline CDR1 SGHAT, CDR2 FQNNGV. This CDR3 comprises 14 residues. Trimming removed 0 bases from V and 6 bases from J, with 9 bases in between. The sample holds one count of this clone. Per the original methods: Cell counts per sample came from amplifying reference gene primers. This table comes from immunoSEQ multiplex PCR, and its TCRdb copy is limited to in-frame clones, with some not included. That table gives V, J and clone size, and the DNA gave D and trimming. In the table there are about 160,000 clones, 85% of which are singletons. Sequencing used peripheral blood. The source of this sequence is a human donor with acute or convalescent COVID-19. The donor label of this sample is uncertain. The chain links TRBV11-2 to TRBJ2-1; no firm D call. This CDR3 is CASSLDRRSNEQFF. CDR3 DNA sequence: TGTGCCAGCAGCTTAGATCGACGGAGCAATGAGCAGTTCTTC.